Listed below are T cell receptor beta chains from one sample, sequenced in a study of blood T cell repertoires in COVID-19. Only in-frame clones appear in the TCRdb table, and some are missing; sequencing was by immunoSEQ multiplex PCR. The table records 57,000 or so clones, 70% to 90% of them present only once. Sample: peripheral blood. The receptors were gathered from a man aged 65-85 years with acute or convalescent COVID-19. Each CDR3 is given with its conserved first and last residue. D genes are given only for firm matches. Size is omitted from some rows. Given values are once, few, many or a class for expanded clones.

TRBJ1-1	TRBV24-1	few	NA	CATSATAGAMNTEAFF	TGTGCCACCAGTGCTACGGCAGGGGCTATGAACACTGAAGCTTTCTTT
TRBJ2-5	TRBV7-2	NA	NA	CASSLMAGQETQYF	TGTGCCAGCAGCTTAATGGCAGGGCAAGAGACCCAGTACTTC
TRBJ2-1	TRBV5-1	NA	TRBD2	CASSPLAGGKDEQFF	TGCGCCAGCAGCCCCCTAGCGGGGGGCAAAGATGAGCAGTTCTTC
TRBJ1-1	TRBV14	NA	TRBD1	CASSHKPSRDRATGAFF	TGTGCCAGCAGCCACAAGCCGTCCCGGGACAGGGCAACGGGAGCTTTCTTT
TRBJ2-7	TRBV2	once	TRBD2	CASSEWGRGGEQYF	TGTGCCAGCAGTGAATGGGGCCGGGGGGGCGAGCAGTACTTC
TRBJ2-3	TRBV20-1	NA	NA	CSASGGSGPGDTQYF	TGCAGTGCTAGTGGTGGATCAGGGCCCGGGGATACGCAGTATTTT
TRBJ1-5	TRBV5-1	few	NA	CASSLVPGGNQPQHF	TGCGCCAGCAGCTTGGTGCCAGGGGGCAATCAGCCCCAGCATTTT
TRBJ2-1	TRBV18	NA	TRBD2	CASSPGTSPYNEQFF	TGTGCCAGCTCCCCAGGGACTAGCCCTTACAATGAGCAGTTCTTC
TRBJ2-2	TRBV6-5	NA	NA	CASSPQGFGELFF	TGTGCCAGCAGCCCACAGGGTTTCGGGGAGCTGTTTTTT
TRBJ2-7	TRBV28	NA	NA	CASSRDTSYEQYF	TGTGCCAGCAGTCGGGACACCTCCTACGAGCAGTACTTC
TRBJ1-3	TRBV9	NA	NA	CASSAEAGNTIYF	TGTGCCAGCAGCGCCGAGGCTGGAAACACCATATATTTT
TRBJ2-5	TRBV3-1/TRBV3-2	NA	NA	CASSQTREAQYF	TGTGCCAGCAGCCAGACCAGGGAGGCCCAGTACTTC
TRBJ1-2	TRBV21-1	once	NA	CASSKAGRVAYGYTF	TGTGCCAGCAGCAAAGCCGGCAGGGTGGCCTATGGCTACACCTTC
TRBJ1-3	TRBV3-1/TRBV3-2	once	TRBD1	CASSLGTASGNTIYF	TGTGCCAGCAGCCTAGGGACAGCGTCTGGAAACACCATATATTTT
TRBJ2-1	TRBV21-1	NA	NA	CASSKVGSGGSYNEQFF	TGTGCCAGCAGCAAAGTGGGTAGCGGGGGGTCCTACAATGAGCAGTTCTTC
TRBJ2-1	TRBV29-1	NA	TRBD2	CSVSRSGGVFSSYNEQFF	TGCAGCGTCTCACGGTCGGGGGGGGTTTTTAGCTCCTACAATGAGCAGTTCTTC
TRBJ2-3	TRBV19	NA	TRBD2	CASSKGLAGTSTDTQYF	TGTGCCAGTAGTAAGGGACTAGCGGGGACTAGCACAGATACGCAGTATTTT
TRBJ2-3	TRBV2	NA	NA	CASMFGAGTTDTQYF	TGTGCCAGTATGTTCGGTGCGGGGACCACAGATACGCAGTATTTT
TRBJ1-5	TRBV7-2	NA	NA	CASSYRSGNQPQHF	TGTGCCAGCAGCTACAGGTCGGGCAATCAGCCCCAGCATTTT
TRBJ2-7	TRBV5-4	NA	NA	CASSSGTNSYEQYF	TGTGCCAGCAGCTCCGGGACAAACTCCTACGAGCAGTACTTC
TRBJ1-5	TRBV10-1	few	TRBD1	CASSDSRDRVWQPQHF	TGCGCCAGCAGTGATAGCCGCGACAGGGTGTGGCAGCCCCAGCATTTT
TRBJ2-1	TRBV5-1	NA	NA	CASSLAAGAGNNEQFF	TGCGCCAGCAGCTTGGCCGCGGGGGCAGGAAACAATGAGCAGTTCTTC
TRBJ1-2	TRBV7-2	NA	NA	CASSLNGGTFYGYTF	TGTGCCAGCAGCCTCAATGGGGGGACTTTTTATGGCTACACCTTC
TRBJ2-1	TRBV5-5	once	NA	CASSLGQSSYNEQFF	TGTGCCAGCAGCCTGGGACAAAGCTCCTACAATGAGCAGTTCTTC
TRBJ1-1	TRBV9	many	NA	CASMPTDGLNTEAFF	TGTGCCAGCATGCCTACCGACGGGTTGAACACTGAAGCTTTCTTT
TRBJ2-1	TRBV27	once	TRBD2	CASSLGLAGEYNEQFF	TGTGCCAGCAGTTTAGGGCTAGCGGGGGAATACAATGAGCAGTTCTTC
TRBJ2-5	TRBV7-8	NA	TRBD2	CASSAGLALSQETQYF	TGTGCCAGCAGCGCGGGACTAGCCCTAAGCCAAGAGACCCAGTACTTC
TRBJ1-6	TRBV3-1/TRBV3-2	NA	NA	CASSQREGRGPLHF	TGTGCCAGCAGCCAACGAGAGGGCCGGGGACCCCTCCACTTT
TRBJ2-7	TRBV5-4	NA	TRBD1	CASSFLTGDSYEQYF	TGTGCCAGCAGCTTTTTGACAGGGGACTCCTACGAGCAGTACTTC
TRBJ2-7	TRBV4-1	NA	TRBD1	CASSSIPGQSSYEQYF	TGCGCCAGCAGCTCAATCCCGGGACAGAGCTCCTACGAGCAGTACTTC
TRBJ2-7	TRBV5-1	NA	NA	CASSPAGGSVYEQYF	TGCGCCAGCAGCCCCGCCGGTGGCAGCGTCTACGAGCAGTACTTC
TRBJ2-1	TRBV5-1	NA	TRBD2	CASSLGTSGRNNEQFF	TGCGCCAGCAGCTTGGGGACTAGCGGGAGAAACAATGAGCAGTTCTTC
TRBJ2-3	TRBV2	NA	TRBD2	CASNLAGASDTQYF	TGTGCCAGCAATTTAGCGGGGGCGTCAGATACGCAGTATTTT
TRBJ1-5	TRBV19	NA	TRBD1	CASSLPTTNRDSANRHF	TGTGCCAGTAGTCTGCCAACAACAAACCGGGACAGTGCTAACAGGCATTTT
TRBJ2-3	TRBV27	NA	NA	CASSLLQVHNTDTQYF	TGTGCCAGCAGTTTACTCCAGGTCCATAACACAGATACGCAGTATTTT
TRBJ2-1	TRBV3-1/TRBV3-2	once	NA	CASSTRLYNEQFF	TGTGCCAGCAGCACAAGATTATACAATGAGCAGTTCTTC
TRBJ2-7	TRBV6-1	NA	NA	CASSEWALPNEQYF	TGTGCCAGCAGTGAATGGGCCCTACCTAACGAGCAGTACTTC
TRBJ1-6	TRBV10-3	NA	TRBD1	CAISGADRDQGSYNSPLHF	TGTGCCATCAGTGGGGCGGACAGGGACCAAGGCTCCTATAATTCACCCCTCCACTTT
TRBJ2-1	TRBV5-1	NA	TRBD1	CASSSRDRALEQFF	TGCGCCAGCAGCAGCCGGGACAGGGCCCTTGAGCAGTTCTTC